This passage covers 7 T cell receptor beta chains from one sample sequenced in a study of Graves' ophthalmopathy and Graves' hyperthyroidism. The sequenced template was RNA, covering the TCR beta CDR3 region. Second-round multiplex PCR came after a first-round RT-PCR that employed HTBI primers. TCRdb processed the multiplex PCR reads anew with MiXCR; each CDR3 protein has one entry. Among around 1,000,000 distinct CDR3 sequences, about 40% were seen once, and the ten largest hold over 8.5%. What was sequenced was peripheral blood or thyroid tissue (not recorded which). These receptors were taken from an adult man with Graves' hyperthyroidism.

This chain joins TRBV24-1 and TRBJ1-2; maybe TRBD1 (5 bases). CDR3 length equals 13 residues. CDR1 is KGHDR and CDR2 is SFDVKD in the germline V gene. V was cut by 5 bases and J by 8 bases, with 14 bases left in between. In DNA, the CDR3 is TGTGCCACCAGTGCTAGAGCAGGGACGGGCTACACCTTC. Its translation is CATSARAGTGYTF.

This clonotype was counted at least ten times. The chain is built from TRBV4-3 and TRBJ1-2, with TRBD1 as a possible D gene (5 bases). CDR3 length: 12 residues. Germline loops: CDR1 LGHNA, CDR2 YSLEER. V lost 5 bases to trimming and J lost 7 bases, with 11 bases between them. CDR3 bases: TGCGCCAGCAGCTTCCCAGGGTCTGGCTACACCTTC. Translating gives CASSFPGSGYTF.

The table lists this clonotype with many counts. CDR3: CANRDNTYEQYF. The CDR3 DNA sequence: TGTGCCAACCGGGACAACACCTACGAGCAGTACTTC. The chain uses TRBV2 and TRBJ2-7; tentatively, D is TRBD1 (6 bases). V was pared by 10 bases and J by 2 bases, with 12 bases between. Germline V CDR1 and CDR2: SNHLY, FYNNEI. The CDR3 contains 12 residues.

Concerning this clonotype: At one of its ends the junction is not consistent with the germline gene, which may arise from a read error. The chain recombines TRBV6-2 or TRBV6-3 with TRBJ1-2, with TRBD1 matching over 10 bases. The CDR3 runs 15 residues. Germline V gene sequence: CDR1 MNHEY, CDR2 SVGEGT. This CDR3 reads CASTERQGANYGDTF. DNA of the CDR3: TGTGCCAGCACCGAAAGACAGGGGGCTAACTATGGCGACACCTTC.

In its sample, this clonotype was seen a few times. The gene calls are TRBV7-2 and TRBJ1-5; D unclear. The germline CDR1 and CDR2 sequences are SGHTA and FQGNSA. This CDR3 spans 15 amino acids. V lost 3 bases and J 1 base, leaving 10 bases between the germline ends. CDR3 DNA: TGTGCCAGCAGCTTCGGCACGATGAGCAATCAGCCCCAGCATTTT. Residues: CASSFGTMSNQPQHF.

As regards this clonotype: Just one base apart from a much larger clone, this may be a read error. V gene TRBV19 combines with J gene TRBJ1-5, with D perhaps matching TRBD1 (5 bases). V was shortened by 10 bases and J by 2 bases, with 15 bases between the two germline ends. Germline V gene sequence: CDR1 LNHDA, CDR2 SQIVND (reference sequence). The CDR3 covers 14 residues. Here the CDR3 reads CAIKEEGCNQPQHF. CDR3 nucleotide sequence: TGTGCCATTAAGGAGGAGGGGTGCAATCAGCCCCAGCATTTT. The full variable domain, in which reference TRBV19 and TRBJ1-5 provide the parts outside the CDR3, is DGGITQSPKYLFRKEGQNVTLSCEQNLNHDAMYWYRQDPGQGLRLIYYSQIVNDFQKGDIAEGYSVSREKKESFPLTVTSAQKNPTAFYLCAIKEEGCNQPQHFGDGTRLSIL.

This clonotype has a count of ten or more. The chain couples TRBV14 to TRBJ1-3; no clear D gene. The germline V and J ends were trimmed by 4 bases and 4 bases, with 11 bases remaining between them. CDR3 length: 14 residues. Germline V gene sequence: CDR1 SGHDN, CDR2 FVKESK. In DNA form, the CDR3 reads TGTGCCAGCAGCCGGAGGGTAGGAGGAAACACCATATATTTT. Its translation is CASSRRVGGNTIYF. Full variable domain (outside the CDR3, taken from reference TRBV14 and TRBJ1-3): EAGVTQFPSHSVIEKGQTVTLRCDPISGHDNLYWYRRVMGKEIKFLLHFVKESKQDESGMPNNRFLAERTGGTYSTLKVQPAELEDSGVYFCASSRRVGGNTIYFGEGSWLTVV.